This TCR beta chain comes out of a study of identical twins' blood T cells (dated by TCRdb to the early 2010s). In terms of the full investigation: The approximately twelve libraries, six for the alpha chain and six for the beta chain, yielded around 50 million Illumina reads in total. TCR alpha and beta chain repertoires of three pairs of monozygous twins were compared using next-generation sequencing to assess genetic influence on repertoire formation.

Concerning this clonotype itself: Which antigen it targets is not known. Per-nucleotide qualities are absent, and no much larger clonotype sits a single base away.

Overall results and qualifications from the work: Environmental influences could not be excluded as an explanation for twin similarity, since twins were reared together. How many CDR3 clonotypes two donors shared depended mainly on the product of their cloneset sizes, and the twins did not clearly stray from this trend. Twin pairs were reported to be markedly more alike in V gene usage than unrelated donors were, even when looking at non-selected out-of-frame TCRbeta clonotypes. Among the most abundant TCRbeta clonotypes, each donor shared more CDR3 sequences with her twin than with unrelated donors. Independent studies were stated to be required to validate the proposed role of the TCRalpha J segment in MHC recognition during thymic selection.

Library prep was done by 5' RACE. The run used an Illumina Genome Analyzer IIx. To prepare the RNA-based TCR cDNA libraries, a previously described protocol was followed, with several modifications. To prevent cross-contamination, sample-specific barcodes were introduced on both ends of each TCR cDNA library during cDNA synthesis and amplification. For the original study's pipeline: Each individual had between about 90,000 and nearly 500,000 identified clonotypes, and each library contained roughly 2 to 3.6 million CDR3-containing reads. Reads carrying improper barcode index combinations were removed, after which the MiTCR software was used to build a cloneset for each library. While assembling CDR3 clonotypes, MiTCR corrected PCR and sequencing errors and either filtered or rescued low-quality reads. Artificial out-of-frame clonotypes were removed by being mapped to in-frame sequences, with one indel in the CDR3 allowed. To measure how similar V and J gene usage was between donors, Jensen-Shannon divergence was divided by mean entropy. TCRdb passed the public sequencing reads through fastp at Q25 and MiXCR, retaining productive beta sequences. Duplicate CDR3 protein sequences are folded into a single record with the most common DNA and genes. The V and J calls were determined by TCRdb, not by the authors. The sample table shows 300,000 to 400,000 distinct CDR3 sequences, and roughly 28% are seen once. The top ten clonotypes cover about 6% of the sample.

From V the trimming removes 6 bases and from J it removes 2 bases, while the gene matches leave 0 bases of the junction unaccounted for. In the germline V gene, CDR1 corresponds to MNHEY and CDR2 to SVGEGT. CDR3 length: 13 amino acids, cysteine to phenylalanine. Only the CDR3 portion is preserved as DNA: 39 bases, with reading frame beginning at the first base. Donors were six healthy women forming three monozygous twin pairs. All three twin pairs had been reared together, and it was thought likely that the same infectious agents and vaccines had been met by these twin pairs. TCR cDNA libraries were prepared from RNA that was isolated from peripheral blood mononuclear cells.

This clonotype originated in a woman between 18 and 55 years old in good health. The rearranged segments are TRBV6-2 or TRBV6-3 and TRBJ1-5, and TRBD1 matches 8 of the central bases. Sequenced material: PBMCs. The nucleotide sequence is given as TGTGCCAGCAGGACAGGGGGCAATCAGCCCCAGCATTTT. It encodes CASRTGGNQPQHF.